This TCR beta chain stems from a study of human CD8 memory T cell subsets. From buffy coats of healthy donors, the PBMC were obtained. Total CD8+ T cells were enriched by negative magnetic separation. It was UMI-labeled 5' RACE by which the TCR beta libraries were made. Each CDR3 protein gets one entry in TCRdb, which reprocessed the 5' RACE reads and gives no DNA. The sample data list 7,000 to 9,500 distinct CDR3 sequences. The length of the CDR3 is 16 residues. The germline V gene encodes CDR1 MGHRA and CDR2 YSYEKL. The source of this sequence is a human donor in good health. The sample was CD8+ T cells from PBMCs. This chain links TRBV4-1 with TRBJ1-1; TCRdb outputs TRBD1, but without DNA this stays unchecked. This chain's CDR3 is CASSQGPGSGNTEAFF.